This entry is about one T cell receptor (beta chain). Its antigen is not identified. This sample was included in a study of graft-versus-host responses after intestinal transplantation. Whole-study context: Recipients obtained multivisceral, liver-intestinal, or isolated intestinal transplants. Induction using anti-thymocyte globulin, followed by tacrolimus and steroids for approximately 3 years, was given to all recipients.

The study's findings and limits: The authors found GvH clones in recipient marrow, some appearing first in ileum or blood. Among circulating GvH clones, peak levels were associated with early post-transplant declines in HvG clones.

Some clones are missing from TCRdb's copy, which holds only in-frame ones; the method was immunoSEQ multiplex PCR. The sample includes 95,000 to 150,000 clones, roughly 95% of them seen just once. J gave up 2 bases and V 4 bases, and 1 base lay outside the gene matches. Germline loops: CDR1 MNHNS, CDR2 SASEGT. CDR3 size: 14 residues. The TCR sequence derives from a human donor who received an intestinal transplant. The chain couples TRBV6-1 to TRBJ1-2; TRBD1 matches at 10 bases. The sample in question was unstimulated CD8+ T cells sorted from spleen or lymph node cells, obtained before intestinal transplant. The CDR3 loop reads CASSGQGANYGYTF. The CDR3 coding sequence is TGTGCCAGCAGTGGACAGGGGGCGAACTATGGCTACACCTTC.